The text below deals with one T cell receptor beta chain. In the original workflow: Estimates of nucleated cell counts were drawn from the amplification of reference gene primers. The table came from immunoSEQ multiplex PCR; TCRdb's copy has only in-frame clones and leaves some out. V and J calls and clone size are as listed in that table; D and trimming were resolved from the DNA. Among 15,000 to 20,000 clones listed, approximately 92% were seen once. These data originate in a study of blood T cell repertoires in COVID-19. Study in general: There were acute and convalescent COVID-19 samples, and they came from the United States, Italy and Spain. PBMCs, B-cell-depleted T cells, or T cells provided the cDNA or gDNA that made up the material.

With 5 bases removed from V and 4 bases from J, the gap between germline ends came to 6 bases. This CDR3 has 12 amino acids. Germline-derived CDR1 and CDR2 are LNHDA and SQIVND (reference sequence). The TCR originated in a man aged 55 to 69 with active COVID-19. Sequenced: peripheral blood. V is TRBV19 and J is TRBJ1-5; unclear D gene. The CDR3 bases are TGTGCCAGTAGTCCCGGGAATCAGCCCCAGCATTTT. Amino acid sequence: CASSPGNQPQHF.